What follows are 5 T cell receptor beta chains derived from one specimen sequenced in a study of shared clonotypes between healthy human individuals. The assay was immunoSEQ multiplex PCR, and TCRdb's table has in-frame clones only and misses some. Of over a million clones in the sample, about 80% were seen once. The source material was memory CD4+ T cells from PBMCs. Indicated subset: CD45RA-negative fraction. The receptors shown here come from a man between 18 and 29 years old in good health. Some clones in this sample may be carry-over from other donors' samples.

Comment on this clone: Just one base apart from a much larger clone, this may be a read error. The rearrangement uses TRBV5-6 and TRBJ1-1, with a weak D call TRBD1 (6 bases). Germline V gives CDR1 SGHDT, CDR2 YYEEEE. V gave up 6 bases and J gave up 0 bases, with 9 bases separating them. The CDR3 is 13 amino acids. Here the CDR3 reads CASTPGVNTEAFF. Written as DNA, the CDR3 is TGTGCCAGCACCCCAGGGGTGAACACTGAAGCTTTCTTT.

The chain recombines TRBV28 with TRBJ1-1; 8 bases match TRBD1. Germline V gene lookup returns CDR1 MDHEN and CDR2 SYDVKM. J gave up 3 bases and V 8 bases, and 8 bases lay outside the gene matches. The CDR3 runs 14 residues. The CDR3 DNA sequence: TGTGCCAGCTCCCCGGGACAGGCGGACACTGAAGCTTTCTTT. This translates into CASSPGQADTEAFF. The full variable domain, completed using reference TRBV28 and TRBJ1-1, is DVKVTQSSRYLVKRTGEKVFLECVQDMDHENMFWYRQDPGLGLRLIYFSYDVKMKEKGDIPEGYSVSREKKERFSLILESASTNQTSMYLCASSPGQADTEAFFGQGTRLTVV.

The rearrangement uses TRBV7-9 and TRBJ1-5; maybe TRBD1 (5 bases). The length of the CDR3 is 13 residues. Trimming left V 3 bases short and J 7 bases short, with 10 bases between. Germline V gene lookup returns CDR1 SEHNR and CDR2 FQNEAQ (reference sequence). CDR3: CASSFDSSQPQHF. DNA of the CDR3: TGTGCCAGCAGCTTTGACAGTTCACAGCCCCAGCATTTT.

This clone was seen at least ten times. The chain carries TRBV19 and TRBJ1-5; D unclear. The length of the CDR3 is 14 residues. The V gene's germline CDR1 is LNHDA and CDR2 SQIVND (reference sequence). V was pared by 6 bases and J by 0 bases, with 9 bases between. CDR3 nucleotides: TGTGCCAGTAGGAGACCATATAGCAATCAGCCCCAGCATTTT. This gives the protein CASRRPYSNQPQHF.

This clone was detected only a few times. Other DNA sequences in this specimen translate into the identical CDR3. The chain recombines TRBV29-1 with TRBJ2-7; D possibly corresponds to TRBD1 (6 bases). V was pared by 1 base and J by 1 base, with 11 bases between. CDR1 is SQVTM and CDR2 is ANQGSEA in the germline V gene. CDR3 length: 14 residues. The CDR3, as DNA: TGCAGCGTTGAAGCCAGGGGACGGTCCTACGAGCAGTACTTC. Its translation is CSVEARGRSYEQYF.